The source of this T cell receptor beta chain is a study of T cells after yellow fever vaccination (dated by TCRdb to about 2019). As for the study more broadly: The SMART-Seq v4 Ultra Low Input RNA kit was used to prepare libraries from fractions with low cell numbers. To track T-cell clones before and after primary and booster YFV17D yellow fever vaccination, bulk TCR alpha and beta repertoires were sequenced longitudinally. Two healthy male donors, one aged 18 to 29 and one aged 30 to 40 years, were included in the cohort. Bulk PBMC replicates and cell subsets were isolated from blood drawn at multiple timepoints before and after both primary and secondary immunization.

Synthesis of TCR cDNA relied on 5'RACE template switching, a step that introduced a universal primer site along with unique molecular identifiers. cDNA synthesis was primed from both the TCR alpha and TCR beta constant segments. Library amplification involved two PCR steps, and the second step added sample barcodes and sequencing adapters. Libraries were sequenced on Illumina HiSeq 2500 (2x100 bp) or NovaSeq (2x150 bp). From the authors' description of their analysis: Demultiplexing of reads and collapsing into UMI consensus sequences were performed with MIGEC, and V(D)J alignment was carried out with MiXCR. Clonotypes responding to the vaccine were identified with edgeR on replicate PBMC samples, with the criteria of FDR below 0.01 and a log2 fold change above 5 up to day 15. Each bulk clonotype received a CD4 or CD8 identity based on whether the sequenced CD4 or CD8 repertoire contained that clonotype at higher abundance. In TCRdb, the public reads were trimmed at Q25 with fastp and aligned with MiXCR, with productive beta chains retained. Rows with one shared CDR3 protein collapse into an entry with the most common genes and DNA. Clone size and V and J calls follow TCRdb, not the original study. The sample table shows about 160,000 distinct CDR3 sequences, and almost 7% are seen once. About 2.5% of the sample goes to the ten largest clones.

The study at large found these results: Computational filtering was needed because FACS-sorted repertoires could contain abundant contaminating clonotypes from the bulk population. Most clones expanded after primary vaccination were re-detected after the booster (96% of CD4 and around 88% of CD8), suggesting broad memory maintenance. Only two donors were included in the study, so the extent to which the findings can be generalized is limited. Compared with the primary T-cell response, the secondary T-cell response was faster but weaker, reaching its peak on day 5 rather than on day 15. A small fraction of clonotypes showed up in both the CD4 and CD8 compartments, probably as a result of convergent recombination.

This clonotype has ten or more counts. Its recognized antigen is unknown. No much larger clone is present one base from it, and per-base qualities are unavailable. The sample's treatment or condition label, decoded: live attenuated yellow fever vaccine strain. A standard Ficoll-Paque protocol was used to isolate PBMCs from peripheral blood. Dynabeads CD4 and CD8 positive selection kits were used to isolate CD4 and CD8 T-cell fractions. RNA was extracted with TriZol from bulk PBMCs, CD4 and CD8 fractions, and dextramer-positive and dextramer-negative fractions. Clipping removes 1 base from V and 13 bases from J, with 8 as the unmatched junction base count. From its cysteine to its phenylalanine, the CDR3 spans 13 amino acids. Only the CDR3 portion is preserved as DNA: 39 bases, with reading frame beginning at the first base. From a lookup of the germline V gene (reference sequence), CDR1 and CDR2 are DFQATT and SNEGSKA.

The material was CD4+ T cells sorted from PBMCs, obtained about 5 days after the first yellow fever vaccination. The chain is made from TRBV20-1 and TRBJ2-1, with 9 central nucleotides matching TRBD2. This TCR was sampled from a man aged 18 to 29 who received the YFV17D yellow fever vaccine. The base sequence is TGCAGTGCTAGAGTATCCCTAGCGGGGAGTCAGTTCTTC. This translates into CSARVSLAGSQFF.